This T cell receptor beta chain is from a study of control samples from healthy donors and cancer patients (dated by TCRdb to 2018 to 2020). The protocol used for the library was the immunoSEQ multiplex PCR assay. Not all clones reach the TCRdb copy of this immuneACCESS table, which keeps in-frame sequences only. Checked studies attribute under half of the gap to unresolved V genes and leave the rest unexplained. This sample gives 90,000 to 120,000 clones in total; approximately 84% of them show up just once. The top ten hold around 6.6% of the sample. Remarks on this clone: Its cognate antigen has yet to be identified. Per-base quality was not reported, and no clone a single base away is much larger than it.

Trimming accounts for 4 bases at V and 2 bases at J, while the number of junction bases matched to no gene is 5. Per the germline V gene, MGHRA is the CDR1 and YSYEKL is the CDR2. There are 15 amino acids in the CDR3, from cysteine to phenylalanine inclusive. Of all the DNA, just the CDR3 is kept, 45 bases in frame from base 1. This clonotype was obtained from a man between 18 and 29 years old in good health. The sequenced sample consisted of blood. The sequence is built from TRBV4-1 and TRBJ2-7; 10 nucleotides in the junction match TRBD1. The CDR3 is CASSLRTGGAYEQYF. DNA sequence: TGCGCCAGCAGCCTTAGGACAGGGGGTGCCTACGAGCAGTACTTC.